Given below is one TCR beta chain in context. The antigen is undetermined. This sample is part of a study of cytomegalovirus exposure and HLA in healthy donors. Unmatched junction bases numbered 7, after V lost 3 bases and J lost 2 bases. The CDR3 has 15 amino acids. Germline V gene sequence: CDR1 LNHDA, CDR2 SQIVND (reference sequence). General observations from the study: The study carried out a later analysis of TCR beta sequences. It associated 16,951 of them with specific HLA alleles at a false discovery rate of 0.05. The listing of roughly 160 TCR beta chains classed them as cytomegalovirus-associated.

With 60 Vbeta and 13 Jbeta primers, the PCR was carried out. Data came from immunoSEQ multiplex PCR; TCRdb stores just in-frame clones and leaves some out. Among fewer than 140,000 clones, 75% were seen once, and the ten largest hold about 2.3%. The rearrangement links TRBV19 to TRBJ2-7; 7 nucleotides line up with TRBD1. Sequencing input: PBMCs. The sequence was obtained from a man aged 40-49 years in good health and CMV-seronegative. CDR3 amino acids: CASSIGAQGTYEQYF. The CDR3 DNA reads as TGTGCCAGTAGTATTGGGGCACAGGGGACCTACGAGCAGTACTTC.